The TCR beta chain described here comes from a study of shared clonotypes between healthy human individuals. Across the study: Aged 18 to 49, the donors were two women and three men. Notes on the study in general: Clonotypes shared by all four donors outscored non-shared clonotypes in generation probability.

This clone was observed a handful of times. Its specificity is unknown. The length of the CDR3 is 14 residues. The V and J ends lost 7 bases and 4 bases respectively, with 16 bases between them. Germline V lookup: CDR1 MNHEY, CDR2 SVGAGI. The data were produced by immunoSEQ multiplex PCR, yet TCRdb's version contains in-frame clones alone and is incomplete. This table holds tens of thousands of clones, 62% found once. Source material: memory CD8+ T cells sorted from blood. As for subset: CD45RO+ cells pooled with CCR7-negative TemRA cells. This TCR was recovered from a young man in good health. The chain has TRBV6-5 and TRBJ1-2, with D possibly matching TRBD1 (5 bases). As DNA, the CDR3 is TGTGCCAGCACCCCAGGACATGTAACCTATGGCTACACCTTC. Translation: CASTPGHVTYGYTF.